The 15 T cell receptor beta chains listed next were all sequenced from one sample in a study of CD8 T cell repertoires and HIV-1 epitope variants. No antigen is known for these receptors. Using immunoSEQ multiplex PCR, the repertoire was profiled, and TCRdb retains in-frame clones only, with some absent. The sample records under 2,500 clones, 72% being singletons. The specimen was cultured CD8+ T cells derived from PBMCs. These receptors were obtained from a male donor with HIV.

This chain joins TRBV27 and TRBJ2-5; TRBD2 matches at 9 bases. The CDR3 contains 14 residues. After removal of 7 bases from V and 4 bases from J, the junction contained 7 bases not matched to a gene. Germline V gene sequence: CDR1 MNHEY, CDR2 SMNVEV (reference sequence). The CDR3 sequence is CASTSAGGSETQYF. DNA of the CDR3: TGTGCCAGCACTTCAGCGGGGGGATCAGAGACCCAGTACTTC.

V is TRBV5-1 and J is TRBJ2-1; 9 nucleotides align to TRBD1. Looked up from germline, CDR1 is SGHRS and CDR2 is YFSETQ. J gave up 8 bases and V 0 bases, and 9 bases lay outside the gene matches. There are 16 residues in the CDR3. The CDR3 protein is CASSLGPGQGGHEQFF. The CDR3 nucleotides read TGCGCCAGCAGCTTGGGACCGGGACAGGGTGGCCATGAGCAGTTCTTC.

The rearrangement links TRBV9 to TRBJ2-7; D possibly corresponds to TRBD1 (5 bases). Germline CDR1 SGDLS, CDR2 YYNGEE. V lost 0 bases, J lost 5 bases, and 9 bases lay in between. This CDR3 region has 13 residues. CDR3 amino acids: CASSVGQGNEQYF. DNA of the CDR3: TGTGCCAGCAGCGTAGGTCAGGGTAACGAGCAGTACTTC.

The chain links TRBV6-1 to TRBJ1-2; 8 bases fit TRBD1. CDR1 MNHNS and CDR2 SASEGT come from the germline V gene. The length of the CDR3 is 15 residues. Germline trimming cut 0 bases from V and 1 base from J; bases unmatched to any gene: 1. CDR3 coding DNA: TGTGCCAGCAGTGAAGCGACAGGGGTTAACTATGGCTACACCTTC. This gives the protein CASSEATGVNYGYTF.

The chain couples TRBV5-5 to TRBJ1-1, with 9 nucleotides matching TRBD1. Germline lookup yields CDR1 SGHKS and CDR2 YYEKEE (reference sequence). V shed 5 bases, J shed 3 bases, and the junction held 2 bases outside the gene matches. The CDR3 extends over 13 amino acids. The CDR3 protein is CASSRTGDTEAFF. The CDR3 nucleotides are TGTGCCAGCAGTCGGACAGGGGACACTGAAGCTTTCTTT.

This clone was picked up a small number of times. The chain carries TRBV6-1 and TRBJ2-3; 9 bases match TRBD1. This CDR3 has 15 residues. J lost 3 bases, V lost 1 base, and 2 bases had no gene match. Germline CDR1 and CDR2: MNHNS and SASEGT. The CDR3 coding sequence is TGTGCCAGCAGTGAAGGGACAGGGGAGACAGATACGCAGTATTTT. As protein: CASSEGTGETDTQYF.

The chain has TRBV7-2 and TRBJ2-7; D gene unclear. Looked up from germline, CDR1 is SGHTA and CDR2 is FQGNSA. The length of the CDR3 is 11 residues. The V end lost 1 base, the J end lost 3 bases, and 1 base lay between the germline ends. CDR3 residues: CASSLVYEQYF. The CDR3 DNA follows: TGTGCCAGCAGCTTAGTCTACGAGCAGTACTTC.

The chain uses TRBV27 and TRBJ2-1; TRBD1 aligns across 8 bases. Germline trimming cut 6 bases from V and 3 bases from J; bases unmatched to any gene: 7. CDR1 is MNHEY and CDR2 is SMNVEV in the germline V gene (reference sequence). The CDR3 is 15 residues long. CDR3 sequence (DNA): TGTGCCAGCAGCTTAGAAGGGACAGGCTACAATGAGCAGTTCTTC. Translation: CASSLEGTGYNEQFF.

The V call is TRBV19, the J call TRBJ2-7, with 7 bases that match TRBD1. Losses at the gene ends were 5 bases for V and 0 bases for J; bases not matched to a gene: 4. The germline V gene encodes CDR1 LNHDA and CDR2 SQIVND (reference sequence). There are 14 residues in the CDR3. The CDR3 nucleotides read TGTGCCAGTAGTCCAAGGACAGGCTCCTACGAGCAGTACTTC. Protein: CASSPRTGSYEQYF.

This clone showed up just a few times. The V and J genes are TRBV6-5 and TRBJ1-2; no definite D call. V was pared by 0 bases and J by 3 bases, with 8 bases between. The CDR3 has 14 residues. Germline lookup yields CDR1 MNHEY and CDR2 SVGAGI. This CDR3 reads CASSYSLGDYGYTF. The CDR3 DNA reads as TGTGCCAGCAGTTACTCGCTTGGGGACTATGGCTACACCTTC.

This clone was picked up a small number of times. This chain uses TRBV29-1 with TRBJ2-2, with D unresolved. The CDR3 runs 12 residues. Trimming shortened V by 6 bases and J by 4 bases, and 9 bases separated the two germline ends. Germline V gives CDR1 SQVTM, CDR2 ANQGSEA. Here the CDR3 DNA reads TGCAGCGTCTTGAAGGGCACCGGGGAGCTGTTTTTT. Protein: CSVLKGTGELFF.

The V call is TRBV7-9, the J call TRBJ2-7; D unresolved. The CDR3 consists of 12 residues. Germline V gene lookup returns CDR1 SEHNR and CDR2 FQNEAQ (reference sequence). The V gene lost 5 bases and the J gene lost 4 bases, with 9 bases spanning the gap. CDR3 sequence: CASSADPYEQYF. The DNA of the CDR3 is TGTGCCAGCAGCGCGGACCCTTACGAGCAGTACTTC. Full variable domain (outside the CDR3, taken from reference TRBV7-9 and TRBJ2-7): DTGVSQNPRHKITKRGQNVTFRCDPISEHNRLYWYRQTLGQGPEFLTYFQNEAQLEKSRLLSDRFSAERPKGSFSTLEIQRTEQGDSAMYLCASSADPYEQYFGPGTRLTVT.

The V gene is TRBV18, the J gene TRBJ1-6, with D hard to call. Germline CDR1 and CDR2: KGHSH and LQKENI. The V end lost 3 bases, the J end lost 7 bases, and 7 bases lay between the germline ends. The CDR3 totals 13 residues. CDR3 region: CASSPRENSPLHF. Written as DNA, the CDR3 is TGTGCCAGCTCACCCCGGGAAAATTCACCCCTCCACTTT.

The rearrangement uses TRBV7-6 and TRBJ1-1; TRBD1 matches at 9 bases. The CDR3 runs to 15 residues. Germline CDR1 reads SGHVS; CDR2 reads FNYEAQ. The V segment lost 8 bases and the J segment 0 bases; nucleotides outside the gene matches: 7. The CDR3 coding sequence is TGTGCCAGCCGAACAGGGGGCGACATGAACACTGAAGCTTTCTTT. Translating it yields CASRTGGDMNTEAFF. The complete variable domain, with remaining parts taken from reference TRBV7-6 and TRBJ1-1, reads GAGVSQSPRYKVTKRGQDVALRCDPISGHVSLYWYRQALGQGPEFLTYFNYEAQQDKSGLPNDRFSAERPEGSISTLTIQRTEQRDSAMYRCASRTGGDMNTEAFFGQGTRLTVV.

This clone was counted a few times. The rearrangement joins TRBV7-9 to TRBJ1-6; D is perhaps TRBD1 (5 bases). The germline V gene has CDR1 SEHNR and CDR2 FQNEAQ (reference sequence). The ends were cut back, 1 base at V and 8 bases at J, with 15 bases in the middle. This CDR3 region has 16 residues. Written as DNA, the CDR3 is TGTGCCAGCAGCTTAGGTGCGGGGCTTTCGGATTCACCCCTCCACTTT. It translates to CASSLGAGLSDSPLHF. Complete variable domain (other parts from reference TRBV7-9 and TRBJ1-6): DTGVSQNPRHKITKRGQNVTFRCDPISEHNRLYWYRQTLGQGPEFLTYFQNEAQLEKSRLLSDRFSAERPKGSFSTLEIQRTEQGDSAMYLCASSLGAGLSDSPLHFGNGTRLTVT.